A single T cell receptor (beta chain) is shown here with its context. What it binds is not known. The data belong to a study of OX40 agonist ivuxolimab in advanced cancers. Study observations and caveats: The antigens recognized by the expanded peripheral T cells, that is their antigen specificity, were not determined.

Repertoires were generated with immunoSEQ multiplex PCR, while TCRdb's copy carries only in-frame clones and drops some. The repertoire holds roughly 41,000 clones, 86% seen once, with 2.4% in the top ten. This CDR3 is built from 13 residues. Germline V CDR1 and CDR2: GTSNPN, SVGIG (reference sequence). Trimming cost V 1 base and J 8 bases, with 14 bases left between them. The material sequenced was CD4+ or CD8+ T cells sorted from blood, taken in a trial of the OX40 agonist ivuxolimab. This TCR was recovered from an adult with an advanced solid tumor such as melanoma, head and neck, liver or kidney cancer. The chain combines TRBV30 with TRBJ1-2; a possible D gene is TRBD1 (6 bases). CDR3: CAWSDHRARGYTF. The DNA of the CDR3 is TGTGCCTGGAGTGATCACAGGGCGCGGGGCTACACCTTC.